Listed below are T cell receptor beta chains from one sample, sequenced in a study of shared clonotypes between healthy human individuals. TCRdb's copy holds only in-frame clones and misses some; the assay was immunoSEQ multiplex PCR. The data hold about 2.1 million clones, with just under 95% observed a single time. The sequencing input was naive CD8+ T cells from PBMCs. All receptors derive from a man aged 18 to 35 in good health. Some clones in this sample may be carry-over from other donors' samples. Both conserved end residues are part of each CDR3. Fields, in order: V gene, J gene, D gene, clone size, CDR3 protein, CDR3 DNA. D genes are given only for firm matches. Size is omitted from some rows. Given values are once, few, many or a class for expanded clones.

TRBV7-9	TRBJ2-7	TRBD1	NA	CASSYPPGQGGYEQYF	TGTGCCAGCAGCTACCCCCCTGGACAGGGGGGCTACGAGCAGTACTTC
TRBV9	TRBJ2-3	NA	NA	CASSVAGGDPTGDTQYF	TGTGCCAGCAGCGTAGCGGGGGGGGACCCGACAGGGGATACGCAGTATTTT
TRBV18	TRBJ1-1	NA	NA	CASSDRARTDTEAFF	TGTGCCAGCTCGGACCGGGCACGGACGGACACTGAAGCTTTCTTT
TRBV7-6	TRBJ2-7	NA	NA	CASSYFPGKGNYEQYF	TGTGCCAGCAGCTACTTTCCGGGGAAAGGGAACTACGAGCAGTACTTC
TRBV6-1	TRBJ1-5	TRBD1	NA	CASSEIEGDRGLFSNQPQHF	TGTGCCAGCAGTGAGATTGAGGGGGACAGGGGGTTATTTAGCAATCAGCCCCAGCATTTT
TRBV19	TRBJ1-2	NA	NA	CASSILGAGFFYGYTF	TGTGCCAGTAGTATTCTGGGTGCGGGGTTTTTCTATGGCTACACCTTC
TRBV7-9	TRBJ1-4	NA	NA	CASTLTGSNEKLFF	TGTGCCAGCACCCTGACGGGATCTAATGAAAAACTGTTTTTT
TRBV11-2	TRBJ2-3	NA	NA	CASSLGGGIGTDTQYF	TGTGCCAGCAGCTTAGGGGGGGGCATTGGCACAGATACGCAGTATTTT
TRBV27	TRBJ2-3	TRBD2	NA	CASSLSRSGRGSDTQYF	TGTGCCAGCAGTTTATCGAGGAGCGGGAGGGGCTCAGATACGCAGTATTTT
TRBV15	TRBJ2-1	NA	NA	CATSAKGSSYNEQFF	TGTGCCACCAGCGCAAAAGGGAGCTCCTACAATGAGCAGTTCTTC
TRBV11-2	TRBJ2-7	TRBD1	NA	CASSSAGTGVEQYF	TGTGCCAGCAGCTCCGCCGGGACAGGGGTCGAGCAGTACTTC
TRBV9	TRBJ2-7	NA	NA	CASSARDGGSSFYEQYF	TGTGCCAGCAGCGCCCGGGATGGGGGGTCTAGTTTCTACGAGCAGTACTTC
TRBV11-2	TRBJ2-3	TRBD1	NA	CASSYRPGQRGDTQYF	TGTGCCAGCAGCTACCGACCGGGACAGCGTGGGGATACGCAGTATTTT
TRBV28	TRBJ2-2	NA	few	CASSLGGTGELFF	TGTGCCAGCAGTTTAGGGGGCACCGGGGAGCTGTTTTTT
TRBV6-6	TRBJ1-4	NA	NA	CASSYGEKLFF	TGTGCCAGCAGTTACGGAGAAAAACTGTTTTTT
TRBV27	TRBJ1-4	TRBD1	NA	CASSLGARGRLRSEKLFF	TGTGCCAGCAGTTTAGGGGCCAGGGGGCGCCTTCGAAGTGAAAAACTGTTTTTT
TRBV10-3	TRBJ2-2	NA	once	CAISEVAGPYTGELFF	TGTGCCATCAGTGAGGTAGCAGGACCCTACACCGGGGAGCTGTTTTTT
TRBV28	TRBJ1-1	TRBD1	NA	CASSFGLRTGKGNTEAFF	TGTGCCAGCAGTTTCGGCCTACGGACAGGGAAAGGGAACACTGAAGCTTTCTTT
TRBV19	TRBJ1-5	TRBD1	NA	CASSIFTGGNQPQHF	TGTGCCAGTAGTATCTTCACAGGGGGCAATCAGCCCCAGCATTTT
TRBV7-2	TRBJ2-3	NA	NA	CASSLPTLAPRTDTQYF	TGTGCCAGCAGCTTACCGACTCTAGCGCCCCGGACAGATACGCAGTATTTT
TRBV27	TRBJ2-3	TRBD2	NA	CASSSGLAGVTDTQYF	TGTGCCAGCAGTTCAGGACTAGCGGGAGTCACAGATACGCAGTATTTT
TRBV6-5	TRBJ1-1	NA	NA	CASRLGKMNTEAFF	TGTGCCAGCAGACTTGGGAAGATGAACACTGAAGCTTTCTTT
TRBV2	TRBJ2-5	NA	NA	CASITTPEMGAPKTQYF	TGTGCCAGCATCACAACCCCCGAGATGGGCGCTCCAAAGACCCAGTACTTC
TRBV27	TRBJ2-1	TRBD2	NA	CASSSRTSGMWNEQFF	TGTGCCAGCAGTTCCCGGACTAGCGGGATGTGGAATGAGCAGTTCTTC
TRBV7-3	TRBJ2-1	TRBD2	NA	CASSPRSTLAAEQFF	TGTGCCAGCAGCCCCAGATCTACACTAGCGGCCGAGCAGTTCTTC
TRBV2	TRBJ2-7	TRBD2	few	CASSGLGIYEQYF	TGTGCCAGCAGCGGACTAGGCATCTACGAGCAGTACTTC
TRBV4-3	TRBJ1-1	NA	NA	CASSQTRGRLNTEAFF	TGCGCCAGCAGCCAAACTAGGGGGAGGCTTAACACTGAAGCTTTCTTT
TRBV5-1	TRBJ2-1	TRBD2	NA	CASRVTSGNNNEQFF	TGCGCCAGCAGAGTAACTAGCGGGAATAACAATGAGCAGTTCTTC
TRBV9	TRBJ1-5	NA	NA	CASSVGTGQPQHF	TGTGCCAGCAGCGTAGGGACCGGTCAGCCCCAGCATTTT
TRBV18	TRBJ1-2	NA	few	CASSLPVGGYTF	TGTGCCAGCTCACTACCGGTAGGTGGCTACACCTTC
TRBV9	TRBJ1-1	NA	once	CASSYHPGADEAFF	TGTGCCAGCAGCTATCACCCCGGGGCGGATGAAGCTTTCTTT
TRBV6-5	TRBJ2-6	NA	NA	CASSYSAGRGANVLTF	TGTGCCAGCAGTTACTCGGCAGGGAGGGGGGCCAACGTCCTGACTTTC
TRBV28	TRBJ1-1	NA	NA	CASSPVGGNTEAFF	TGTGCCAGCAGCCCAGTGGGAGGGAACACTGAAGCTTTCTTT
TRBV6-6	TRBJ2-7	TRBD2	NA	CASTGTRSYEQYF	TGTGCCAGTACCGGGACTAGGTCCTACGAGCAGTACTTC
TRBV4-1	TRBJ2-1	NA	NA	CASSQGLGGTNEQFF	TGCGCCAGCAGCCAAGGACTAGGAGGGACAAATGAGCAGTTCTTC
TRBV5-1	TRBJ2-1	NA	NA	CASSGGYNEQFF	TGCGCCAGCAGCGGGGGCTACAATGAGCAGTTCTTC
TRBV9	TRBJ1-5	TRBD1	NA	CASSATGAFNQPQHF	TGTGCCAGCAGCGCGACAGGGGCGTTCAATCAGCCCCAGCATTTT
TRBV7-9	TRBJ1-2	NA	NA	CASSLANYRDYGYTF	TGTGCCAGCAGCTTAGCAAATTACAGGGACTATGGCTACACCTTC
TRBV27	TRBJ2-7	NA	once	CASRPIQASPYEQYF	TGTGCCAGCAGGCCCATACAGGCGAGCCCCTACGAGCAGTACTTC
TRBV19	TRBJ2-1	TRBD2	NA	CASSLPAGGLYNEQFF	TGTGCCAGTAGTCTACCAGCGGGGGGGCTCTACAATGAGCAGTTCTTC
TRBV28	TRBJ1-5	NA	NA	CASSLIRARAEPQHF	TGTGCCAGCAGTTTGATTAGGGCTCGGGCGGAGCCCCAGCATTTT
TRBV7-8	TRBJ2-1	NA	NA	CASSLARSIMSGQFF	TGTGCCAGCAGCTTAGCGAGGTCGATAATGAGCGGGCAGTTCTTC
TRBV11-2	TRBJ2-7	NA	once	CASAGGSYEQYF	TGTGCCAGTGCAGGGGGGTCCTACGAGCAGTACTTC
TRBV5-4	TRBJ1-2	TRBD1	NA	CASSVDRDSQFGYTF	TGTGCCAGCAGCGTGGACCGGGACAGCCAATTCGGCTACACCTTC
TRBV7-9	TRBJ1-5	TRBD1	NA	CASSVGPDRKLADQPQHF	TGTGCCAGCAGCGTGGGACCGGACAGGAAGTTAGCTGATCAGCCCCAGCATTTT
TRBV9	TRBJ1-1	NA	few	CASSVGGYTEAFF	TGTGCCAGCAGCGTAGGCGGGTACACTGAAGCTTTCTTT
TRBV27	TRBJ2-7	TRBD1	NA	CASSASGGFSYEQYF	TGTGCCAGCAGTGCTTCAGGGGGTTTCTCCTACGAGCAGTACTTC
TRBV6-5	TRBJ2-1	NA	NA	CASSYSHEQFF	TGTGCCAGCAGTTACTCGCATGAGCAGTTCTTC
TRBV6-5	TRBJ1-5	NA	few	CATKHRDSNQPQHF	TGTGCCACCAAACACAGGGATAGCAATCAGCCCCAGCATTTT